These 25 T cell receptor beta chains share one sample of origin, sequenced in a study of blood T cells in healthy people across ages (dated by TCRdb to between 2015 and 2017). Libraries came from 5' RACE. The second PCR ran for roughly 6 to 11 cycles and used a J-beta primer mix along with a sample-barcoded 5' primer. TCRdb reprocessed the public reads (quality trimming at Q25 with fastp, clone calling with MiXCR) and kept in-frame beta chains. Rows merge per CDR3 protein into single entries with the most common DNA and genes. This sample is represented by fewer than 2,000,000 distinct CDR3 sequences; about two fifths of them were singletons. In total, the top ten clones hold more than 20% of the sample. The sequenced material came from blood. The source of these receptors is a human donor in good health.

The table lists this clonotype with a few counts. The rearrangement links TRBV6-1 to TRBJ2-5; possible D gene TRBD1, 5 bases. The CDR3 runs 14 residues. The V and J ends lost 4 bases and 0 bases respectively, with 9 bases between them. Per the germline V gene, CDR1 is MNHNS and CDR2 is SASEGT. DNA for the CDR3: TGTGCCAGCAGTGGGGGCCCGTACCAAGAGACCCAGTACTTC. This gives the protein CASSGGPYQETQYF.

On this clonotype itself: Compared with germline, one end of the junction differs, possibly owing to a read error. The chain couples TRBV3-1 to TRBJ2-1; no clear D gene. The length of the CDR3 is 13 residues. Germline assignment: CDR1 LGHDT and CDR2 YNNKEL (reference sequence). The CDR3, as DNA: TGTGCCAGCAGTCAAGGTAGAAAACTTGAGCAGGTCTTC. This encodes CASSQGRKLEQVF.

This clonotype was picked up a small number of times. One end of the junction is discordant with germline, which a read error may explain. V and J are TRBV12-3 or TRBV12-4 and TRBJ1-2, with no clear D. The CDR3 is 13 amino acids. The CDR3 loop reads CASGLLVTNGYTF. In nucleotides, the CDR3 is TGTGCCAGCGGTTTATTGGTTACTAATGGCTACACCTTC.

This clonotype was picked up a small number of times. The chain combines TRBV6-2 or TRBV6-3 with TRBJ2-1; tentatively, D is TRBD1 or TRBD2 (5 bases each). This CDR3 contains 14 residues. Trimming pared 4 bases from V and 5 bases from J, leaving 12 bases between. The germline V gene encodes CDR1 MNHEY and CDR2 SVGEGT. The CDR3 is CASSFSGPHNEQFF. For the CDR3, the DNA is TGTGCCAGCAGTTTTTCGGGGCCTCACAATGAGCAGTTCTTC.

V is TRBV20-1 and J is TRBJ2-4, with D perhaps TRBD2 (5 bases). TRBJ2-7 matches the DNA end more closely, so the J call is doubtful. CDR1 and CDR2 (germline): DFQATT, SNEGSKA (reference sequence). The CDR3 covers 14 residues. The CDR3 region has the DNA TGCAGTGCGGGAGAGGGTGGGGTCACCTACGAGCAGTACTTC. It encodes CSAGEGGVTYEQYF.

This clonotype was recorded a few times. The genes are TRBV7-9 and TRBJ1-2; perhaps TRBD1 as D (6 bases). V lost 3 bases, J lost 1 base, and 15 bases lay in between. The V gene's germline CDR1 is SEHNR and CDR2 FQNEAQ (reference sequence). The CDR3 is made up of 16 amino acids. The CDR3 DNA follows: TGTGCCAGCAGCTTTCTACCTCGACAGGATAACTATGGCTACACCTTC. Its translation is CASSFLPRQDNYGYTF. The full variable domain, with the rest looked up from reference TRBV7-9 and TRBJ1-2, is DTGVSQNPRHKITKRGQNVTFRCDPISEHNRLYWYRQTLGQGPEFLTYFQNEAQLEKSRLLSDRFSAERPKGSFSTLEIQRTEQGDSAMYLCASSFLPRQDNYGYTFGSGTRLTVV.

This chain uses TRBV4-2 with TRBJ1-5; D gene unclear. Germline lookup yields CDR1 LGHNA and CDR2 YNFKEQ. V lost 4 bases and J 5 bases, leaving 12 bases between the germline ends. The CDR3 runs 14 residues. The CDR3 here is CASSPVGRDQPQHF. The CDR3 DNA sequence: TGTGCCAGCAGCCCAGTTGGCCGTGATCAGCCCCAGCATTTT.

This clonotype was observed a single time. The chain employs TRBV7-8 and TRBJ2-1; D ambiguous. CDR1 is SGHVS and CDR2 is FQNEAQ in the germline V gene. V dropped 3 bases and J dropped 5 bases, with 8 bases sitting between them. The CDR3 loop spans 13 amino acids. CDR3 nucleotides: TGTGCCAGCAGCTTTAATGGGCACAATGAGCAGTTCTTC. Its translation is CASSFNGHNEQFF. Supplemented by reference TRBV7-8 and TRBJ2-1, the full variable domain reads GAGVSQSPRYKVAKRGQDVALRCDPISGHVSLFWYQQALGQGPEFLTYFQNEAQLDKSGLPSDRFFAERPEGSVSTLKIQRTQQEDSAVYLCASSFNGHNEQFFGPGTRLTVL.

This clonotype was found a few times. The V and J genes are TRBV11-3 and TRBJ2-7; D could derive from TRBD1 or TRBD2 (6 bases each). The CDR3 totals 15 residues. The germline CDR1 and CDR2 sequences are SGHNT and YENEEA. Trimming cost V 3 bases and J 0 bases, with 12 bases left between them. The CDR3 coding sequence is TGTGCCAGCAGCTTGGAGAGGGGGGACTCCTACGAGCAGTACTTC. Translating gives CASSLERGDSYEQYF.

In the case of this clonotype: Germline is not matched at one junction end, which may reflect a read error. The chain's CDR3 is CVSSPQWGQQETQYF. CDR3 DNA sequence: TGTGTCAGCAGCCCACAGTGGGGTCAGCAAGAGACCCAGTACTTC. The chain recombines TRBV7-2 with TRBJ2-5; no reliable D call. This CDR3 comprises 15 residues. Germline values: CDR1 SGHTA, CDR2 FQGNSA.

This clonotype was counted a few times. This chain uses TRBV29-1 with TRBJ2-1, with D possibly TRBD1 on 6 matching bases. The CDR3 spans 14 residues. The germline V and J ends were trimmed by 6 bases and 1 base, with 13 bases remaining between them. Germline loops: CDR1 SQVTM, CDR2 ANQGSEA. The chain's CDR3 is CSVGTGLSYNEQFF. DNA for the CDR3: TGCAGCGTCGGTACAGGGCTATCCTACAATGAGCAGTTCTTC.

The chain joins TRBV25-1 to TRBJ1-1, with unresolved D. The CDR3 extends over 11 amino acids. Trimming took 3 bases from V and 9 from J, leaving 8 bases between them. Germline V gene data show CDR1 as MGHDK and CDR2 as SYGVNS. Written as DNA, the CDR3 is TGTGCCAGCAGTGATCCCAACCAAGCTTTCTTT. As protein: CASSDPNQAFF.

This clonotype showed up just a few times. The chain has TRBV18 and TRBJ1-1, with 7 positions matching TRBD1. Losses at the gene ends were 3 bases for V and 8 bases for J; bases not matched to a gene: 9. CDR3 length: 14 residues. CDR1 KGHSH and CDR2 LQKENI come from the germline V gene. The CDR3 sequence is CASSPSGTVLEAFF. CDR3 DNA sequence: TGTGCCAGCTCACCTTCCGGGACAGTTCTGGAAGCTTTCTTT.

This chain connects TRBV7-3 to TRBJ1-6, with a tentative D call TRBD1 (5 bases). The CDR3 is 14 residues long. Looked up from germline, CDR1 is SGHTA and CDR2 is FQGTGA. Trimming cost V 4 bases and J 10 bases, with 14 bases left between them. Here the CDR3 reads CASSSTLRGSPLHF. The CDR3 bases are TGTGCCAGCAGCTCTACCCTGCGGGGCTCACCCCTCCACTTT. Full variable domain (rest looked up from reference TRBV7-3 and TRBJ1-6): GAGVSQTPSNKVTEKGKYVELRCDPISGHTALYWYRQSLGQGPEFLIYFQGTGAADDSGLPNDRFFAVRPEGSVSTLKIQRTERGDSAVYLCASSSTLRGSPLHFGNGTRLTVT.

The V and J genes are TRBV27 and TRBJ1-1; TRBD1 might be the D (6 bases). Deletions cut 3 bases from V and 6 bases from J, with 11 bases between. This CDR3 spans 13 amino acids. CDR1 and CDR2 from the germline V gene are MNHEY and SMNVEV (reference sequence). CDR3 in amino acids: CASSFLRGAEAFF. DNA of the CDR3: TGTGCCAGCAGTTTCTTGAGGGGGGCTGAAGCTTTCTTT.

Regarding this clonotype: At one end the junction does not follow the germline gene, possibly because of a read error. This chain uses TRBV5-1 with TRBJ2-3; TRBD2 matches at 11 bases. Germline lookup yields CDR1 SGHRS and CDR2 YFSETQ. The CDR3 runs 15 residues. The CDR3 sequence: CASSSSGGFTDTQYF. The CDR3 DNA sequence: TGTGCCAGCAGCTCTAGCGGGGGGTTCACAGATACGCAGTATTTT.

The chain is built from TRBV20-1 and TRBJ1-6; 7 nucleotides agree with TRBD1. There are 14 residues in the CDR3. Per the germline V gene, CDR1 is DFQATT and CDR2 is SNEGSKA (reference sequence). The V and J ends lost 6 bases and 6 bases, in that order; junction bases with no gene match: 8. The CDR3 coding sequence is TGCAGTGCCCTTCCGGGACAGTTTAATTCACCCCTCCACTTT. Translated, it gives CSALPGQFNSPLHF.

This clonotype has ten or more counts. The CDR3 reads CASSPAGSYNEQFF. CDR3 bases: TGTGCCAGCAGCCCCGCAGGCTCCTACAATGAGCAGTTCTTC. The chain recombines TRBV7-2 with TRBJ2-1; D unclear. In germline, CDR1 is SGHTA, CDR2 FQGNSA. V was trimmed by 5 bases and J by 0 bases, leaving 8 bases between them. This CDR3 contains 14 residues.

The rearrangement uses TRBV15 and TRBJ2-4; D is unclear. Germline V lookup: CDR1 LNHNV, CDR2 YYDKDF (reference sequence). Trimming took off 0 bases at V and 8 bases at J, with 11 bases between the two ends. This CDR3 spans 14 amino acids. The DNA for the CDR3 is TGTGCCACCAGCAGAGAATGGGGTTTGGACATTCAGTACTTC. Encoded protein: CATSREWGLDIQYF.

This clonotype has just a few counts. In nucleotides, the CDR3 is TGCGCCAGCAGCTTGGTCAACAGGGGACGACAATCCACGCAGTATTTT. This gives the protein CASSLVNRGRQSTQYF. The rearrangement links TRBV5-1 to TRBJ2-3, with TRBD1 matching over 7 bases. Losses at the gene ends were 0 bases for V and 9 bases for J; bases not matched to a gene: 13. The CDR3 is made up of 16 amino acids. Germline loops: CDR1 SGHRS, CDR2 YFSETQ.

V and J are TRBV2 and TRBJ2-5; 7 bases match TRBD2. The better agreement between TRBJ2-7 and the DNA end casts doubt on the J call. CDR3 size: 15 residues. Germline V gene lookup returns CDR1 SNHLY and CDR2 FYNNEI. CDR3 in amino acids: CASSEVWTRTHEQYF. The CDR3, as DNA: TGTGCCAGCAGTGAAGTGTGGACTAGGACCCACGAGCAGTACTTC.

Only one count was recorded for this clonotype. The V gene is TRBV6-1, the J gene TRBJ2-5; D might be TRBD2 (7 bases). This CDR3 is built from 15 residues. V shed 2 bases and J shed 1 base, with 11 bases lying between them. CDR1 and CDR2 (germline): MNHNS, SASEGT. The CDR3 protein is CASSETRGAQETQYF. CDR3 DNA sequence: TGTGCCAGCAGTGAAACCCGGGGGGCCCAAGAGACCCAGTACTTC.

This chain links TRBV10-3 with TRBJ2-7, with D possibly TRBD1 on 5 matching bases. This CDR3 contains 14 residues. V lost 3 bases, J lost 4 bases, and 13 bases lay in between. The germline V gene encodes CDR1 ENHRY and CDR2 SYGVKD. CDR3 residues: CAISEGDRKYEQYF. The CDR3 DNA reads TGTGCCATCAGTGAAGGTGACAGAAAATACGAGCAGTACTTC.

This clonotype was seen a few times. This chain joins TRBV20-1 and TRBJ2-1, with D perhaps being TRBD1 or TRBD2 (6 bases each). Per germline, CDR1 DFQATT and CDR2 SNEGSKA (reference sequence). The V end lost 5 bases, the J end lost 2 bases, and 13 bases lay between the germline ends. CDR3 size: 14 residues. In DNA, the CDR3 is TGCAGTGCTTTTCCGGGGGCCACCTACAATGAGCAGTTCTTC. Amino acids: CSAFPGATYNEQFF.

This chain links TRBV6-5 with TRBJ1-2, with a possible D match to TRBD1 (5 bases). Trimming shortened V by 7 bases and J by 4 bases, and 13 bases separated the two germline ends. CDR1 MNHEY and CDR2 SVGAGI come from the germline V gene. The CDR3 runs 13 residues. The CDR3 DNA sequence: TGTGCCAGCAAGGGGCCAGACGGCTATGGCTACACCTTC. Translated, it gives CASKGPDGYGYTF.